This TCR beta chain was captured in a study of T cell responses to AZD1222 COVID-19 vaccine. Method: immunoSEQ multiplex PCR; TCRdb's copy keeps in-frame clones and lacks some. The data show about 110,000 clones, approximately 89% seen once. The CDR3 runs 14 residues. Germline assignment: CDR1 LGHDT and CDR2 YNNKEL (reference sequence). V dropped 3 bases and J dropped 2 bases, with 10 bases sitting between them. The V call is TRBV3-1 (or the pseudogene TRBV3-2), the J call TRBJ2-5; D gene ambiguous. The receptor comes from an adult in good health. Specimen: peripheral blood, collected on day 0 of MenACWY control vaccination. Here the CDR3 reads CASSHYALQETQYF. CDR3 bases: TGTGCCAGCAGCCATTATGCTTTACAAGAGACCCAGTACTTC.